This T cell receptor (beta chain) was sequenced during a study of OX40 agonist ivuxolimab in advanced cancers. Study context: Patients received ivuxolimab, an intravenous treatment, every 2 weeks at 0.01 to 10 mg/kg. At about 82% male, the cohort had a mean age of 60 years, ranging from 23 to 79.

General study findings and limits: Certain nonresponders likewise exhibited a low normalized T-cell clonal expansion.

Looked up from germline, CDR1 is MNHNY and CDR2 is SVGAGI (reference sequence). V gave up 7 bases and J gave up 2 bases, with 9 bases separating them. The CDR3 spans 13 residues. The assay was immunoSEQ multiplex PCR, and TCRdb's table has in-frame clones only and misses some. The data hold 55,000 to 65,000 clones, with about 87% observed a single time. In the case of this clone: Its antigen remains unknown.

Sequenced material: CD4+ or CD8+ T cells sorted from blood, taken in a trial of the OX40 agonist ivuxolimab. This receptor was identified in an adult with an advanced solid tumor such as melanoma, head and neck, liver or kidney cancer. The chain has TRBV6-6 and TRBJ2-1, with D unclear. Written as DNA, the CDR3 is TGTGCCAGCATCCTCACTCCCTACAATGAGCAGTTCTTC. Translation gives CASILTPYNEQFF.